The sequence of this T cell receptor beta chain was determined in a study of T cell repertoires and HLA-DP antigens. On this clone: No antigen is known for it.

In germline, CDR1 is GTSNPN, CDR2 SVGIG (reference sequence). Trimming left V 3 bases short and J 4 bases short, with 12 bases between. CDR3 length: 13 amino acids. The PCR primers covered 54 TRBV and 13 TRBJ segments. For pre-culture CD4+ samples, the target was 150,000 to 250,000 T cell genomes. The table came from immunoSEQ multiplex PCR; TCRdb's copy has only in-frame clones and leaves some out. The sample carries around 70,000 clones, roughly 77% recorded once. Study-level results: Previously undetected clones averaged about 35% and 50% against the two alleles respectively. Against both alloantigens, CD137+ clonality was similar, roughly 0.42.

The sequencing input was CD4+ T cells from PBMCs. The receptor's source is a man between 60 and 75 years old in good health and CMV-seronegative. The genes are TRBV30 and TRBJ1-2, with TRBD1 as a possible D gene (6 bases). As DNA, the CDR3 is TGTGCCTGGAGCGCGACAGGCTTCTATGGCTACACCTTC. This codes for CAWSATGFYGYTF.